The 9 T cell receptor beta chains presented below share a single source sample, sequenced in a study of CD8 T cells in ankylosing spondylitis. TCRdb fed the 5' RACE reads into MiXCR, producing one record per CDR3 protein. The data show roughly 180,000 distinct CDR3 sequences, 9.8% seen once. Material for sequencing was blood, either unsorted or a sorted T cell fraction (not recorded which). Receptors were obtained from a female donor with ankylosing spondylitis or in good health (not recorded which).

The genes are TRBV9 and TRBJ1-1; no clear D. Trimming shortened V by 3 bases and J by 0 bases, and 9 bases separated the two germline ends. CDR3 length: 14 amino acids. Germline V gene lookup returns CDR1 SGDLS and CDR2 YYNGEE. CDR3 protein: CASSAQAVNTEAFF. The DNA for the CDR3 is TGTGCCAGCAGCGCCCAGGCAGTGAACACTGAAGCTTTCTTT.

This clonotype was seen only a few times. The chain combines TRBV5-6 with TRBJ2-2; 7 bases align to TRBD2. V was pared by 4 bases and J by 8 bases, with 11 bases of the junction left unmatched. The germline V gene encodes CDR1 SGHDT and CDR2 YYEEEE. The CDR3 consists of 15 residues. DNA for the CDR3: TGTGCCAGCAGCCCTGGACTAGGTTTTACAGGGGAGCTGTTTTTT. This sequence encodes CASSPGLGFTGELFF. Based on the CDR3 plus reference TRBV5-6 and TRBJ2-2, the full variable domain is DAGVTQSPTHLIKTRGQQVTLRCSPKSGHDTVSWYQQALGQGPQFIFQYYEEEERQRGNFPDRFSGHQFPNYSSELNVNALLLGDSALYLCASSPGLGFTGELFFGEGSRLTVL.

There are a few counts of this clonotype. The chain recombines TRBV12-3 or TRBV12-4 with TRBJ1-1; D not certain. V dropped 7 bases and J dropped 2 bases, with 14 bases sitting between them. This CDR3 has 14 residues. The CDR3 loop reads CASTSGLPNTEAFF. CDR3 DNA sequence: TGTGCCAGCACCTCGGGCCTCCCTAACACTGAAGCTTTCTTT.

In DNA, the CDR3 is TGCGCCAGCAGCAAGGACCGAGCCACAAGCCACAATGAGCAGTTCTTC. This translates into CASSKDRATSHNEQFF. The V gene is TRBV5-1, the J gene TRBJ2-1; D call uncertain. CDR3 length: 16 residues. Germline V gene data show CDR1 as SGHRS and CDR2 as YFSETQ. Deletions cut 4 bases from V and 5 bases from J, with 19 bases between.

This clonotype has a count of ten or more. The rearrangement links TRBV11-2 to TRBJ2-5; unclear D gene. Germline CDR1 is SGHAT and CDR2 is FQNNGV. Trimming pared 3 bases from V and 2 bases from J, leaving 13 bases between. This CDR3 spans 15 amino acids. CDR3 region: CASSFSIGTQETQYF. For the CDR3, the DNA is TGTGCCAGCAGCTTCTCAATCGGAACTCAAGAGACCCAGTACTTC.

This clonotype has ten or more counts. This chain uses TRBV28 with TRBJ2-1; TRBD2 agrees at 7 bases. Germline V gene data show CDR1 as MDHEN and CDR2 as SYDVKM. The CDR3 runs 15 residues. With 2 bases clipped from V and 3 bases from J, the junction kept 4 bases outside the gene matches. The CDR3 reads CASSLGDYIYNEQFF. In nucleotides, the CDR3 is TGTGCCAGCAGTTTAGGGGACTATATCTACAATGAGCAGTTCTTC.

The chain couples TRBV5-1 to TRBJ2-1; 9 bases line up with TRBD2. The CDR3 extends over 18 amino acids. The junction had 17 bases not matched to a gene; V was cut back by 2 bases and J by 8 bases. Germline values: CDR1 SGHRS, CDR2 YFSETQ. CDR3: CASSLELFGTSLDHEQFF. DNA for the CDR3: TGCGCCAGCAGCTTAGAGCTTTTCGGGACTAGCTTGGACCATGAGCAGTTCTTC.

The gene calls are TRBV7-9 and TRBJ2-7; D may match TRBD1 or TRBD2 (7 bases each). Germline V gene data show CDR1 as SEHNR and CDR2 as FQNEAQ (reference sequence). Between the trimmed V and J ends, which lost 1 base and 1 base, there was a span of 17 bases. The CDR3 extends over 17 amino acids. CDR3 in DNA: TGTGCCAGCAGCTTAGGGCTCAGGGGGGGAGGATCCTACGAGCAGTACTTC. Translated, it gives CASSLGLRGGGSYEQYF.

This clonotype has only a few counts. This rearrangement joins TRBV4-3 to TRBJ1-1; no clear D. This CDR3 is built from 15 residues. V was pared by 0 bases and J by 1 base, with 9 bases between. From germline, CDR1 is LGHNA and CDR2 YSLEER. The CDR3 sequence: CASSQDKEGNTEAFF. The CDR3 DNA follows: TGCGCCAGCAGCCAAGATAAGGAGGGGAACACTGAAGCTTTCTTT.